This paragraph reports one TCR beta chain. There is no known antigen for this receptor. One base away there is no much larger clone; base qualities are not given. The sample is drawn from a study of shared clonotypes between healthy human individuals (dated by TCRdb to 2018 to 2020). General notes on the study: The cohort included a few men and a couple of women between 18 and 49 years of age. For each donor, three plates each were used for CD4 naive and CD4 memory, two plates were used for CD8 naive, and one plate was used for CD8 memory. Blood TCR repertoires of several healthy adults were deeply sequenced to estimate repertoire size and the extent of clonotype sharing between individuals. To increase sequencing depth and limit assay-specific biases, different laboratories used diverse techniques to prepare libraries and sequence TCR repertoires. Leukapheresis yielded between about 0.9 and 9.5 billion PBMCs per donor. Points the paper makes about the study in general: The genetic and exposure-history diversity represented was limited by the small number of donors. Even with the large sequencing depth, rarefaction of the sorted-subset datasets indicated that sequencing was incomplete. Pairwise subsampling indicated that sequencing depth was expected to affect the degree of clonotype sharing among donors. Only blood was sampled, and tissue TCR repertoires likely differ from those in blood. When a handful of donors were compared, the shared fraction of clonotypes was about 5.5% for naive CD4, over 3% for naive CD8, 2% to 2.5% for memory CD4, and roughly 0.4% for memory CD8. Compared with non-shared clonotypes, clonotypes shared by all four sorted-subset donors had higher generation probabilities. Estimated clonotype richness was generally larger for naive than for memory subsets.

Donors were healthy HIV-negative adults with no recently reported acute infections or vaccinations. Every donor was a Caucasian adult residing in Nashville, Tennessee, USA. CD8 memory samples combined magnetically selected CD45RO+ cells with CCR7-negative CD45RA+ effector memory (TemRA) cells. Blood was collected by leukapheresis, and PBMCs were isolated by Ficoll-Histopaque density gradient centrifugation and then cryopreserved in liquid nitrogen vapor phase. Analytical flow cytometry was used to check the purity and quantity of each magnetically sorted T cell population. Genomic DNA was isolated from each sorted fraction and quantified by UV absorbance on a Nanodrop 2000c. TCR CDR3 regions were amplified from genomic DNA by multiplex PCR using the deep immunoSEQ assay. Genomic DNA extracted from each cell subset was distributed evenly over all wells of several immunoSEQ 96-well plates, and each plate served as one replicate. Each replicate PCR for sorted subsets received about 210 ng genomic DNA, equal to 30,000 or so T cell genomes. The purified libraries were quantified using a Qubit 3.0 fluorometer, sized with a Bioanalyzer 2100, and then quantified again using the KAPA Library Quantification kit. Every immunoSEQ 96-well plate was sequenced on a separate single-read 150-cycle Illumina NextSeq 550 flow cell. Turning to the authors' computational methods: The immunoSEQ output contained only junctional sequences without quality scores, so filtering could not match that applied to full-length reads. To assign V/J genes and CDR3, sequences were annotated using PyIR, a Python wrapper for IgBLAST v1.9, with IMGT germline references. Reads with weak V/J assignments (E-value above 1e-6), missing CDR3, stop codons, out-of-frame junctions, or ambiguous translated residues were removed. V3J clonotypes were defined as sequences sharing an identical inferred V gene, J gene, and CDR3 amino acid sequence. The percentage overlap between two repertoires was calculated by dividing the number of shared unique clonotypes by the size of the smaller repertoire. Three approaches were used to assess repertoire richness: RTK rarefaction, the Chao1 estimator, and Recon v2.1 estimates of unobserved clonotypes. For all TCRbeta clonotypes obtained by the gDNA method from a few donors, generation probabilities were computed with OLGA. TCRdb holds this immuneACCESS table with in-frame rearrangements only. Some clones are missing; in checked studies, unresolved V genes explain under half, and the rest has no known cause. V and J calls and clone size are those listed in that table; D and trimming were worked out from the DNA. The sample data list some 380,000 clones, and about 96% of these were observed just once. Of the sample, approximately 0.32% falls within the top ten clones.

Sequenced sample: memory CD8+ T cells sorted from blood. The sample's cell subset or site label, in plain terms: CD45RO+ cells pooled with CCR7-negative TemRA cells. The clonotype comes from a man under 40 in good health.

The CDR3 region reads CSARQGSGYTF. The DNA sequence is given as TGCAGTGCTCGACAGGGGAGTGGCTACACCTTC. The chain is encoded by TRBV20-1 joined to TRBJ1-2, and 8 junction bases match TRBD1. Taken from the germline V gene (reference sequence), the CDR1 and CDR2 loops are DFQATT and SNEGSKA. The germline V end is reduced by 5 bases and the J end by 7 bases; junction bases left unmatched: 3. Inclusive of the bounding cysteine and phenylalanine, the CDR3 is 11 residues long. Just the 33-base CDR3 DNA is kept, in frame starting at base 1.